The 7 T cell receptor beta chains below were found in one sample sequenced in a study of cytomegalovirus exposure and HLA in healthy donors (TCRdb year 2017). Receptors were amplified or captured by the immunoSEQ multiplex PCR assay. TCRdb took over this immuneACCESS table, retaining in-frame rearrangements with V and J assigned. Such tables are incomplete; in checked studies, under half of the missing clones stem from an unresolved V gene, and the remainder is unexplained. A total of roughly 73,000 clones appear in this sample, 94% of them only once. Together, the top ten hold roughly 1.6% of the sample. Sequencing was performed on PBMCs. The receptors were sampled from a man aged 18 to 29 in good health and CMV-seropositive.

The chain carries TRBV5-4 and TRBJ2-3; D is unclear. V gave up 0 bases and J gave up 6 bases, with 5 bases separating them. The CDR3 is made up of 12 amino acids. CDR1 is SGHNT, CDR2 YYREEE, per germline (reference sequence). The CDR3 sequence is CASSLAGDTQYF. Here the CDR3 DNA reads TGTGCCAGCAGCTTGGCCGGGGATACGCAGTATTTT.

This chain joins TRBV6-1 and TRBJ2-3; D possibly corresponds to TRBD2 (5 bases). The CDR3 sequence is 14 residues long. From germline, CDR1 is MNHNS and CDR2 SASEGT. Deletions cut 1 base from V and 0 bases from J, with 5 bases between. CDR3: CASSEGGSTDTQYF. CDR3 coding DNA: TGTGCCAGCAGTGAAGGCGGGAGCACAGATACGCAGTATTTT.

The chain has TRBV18 and TRBJ2-3; 9 bases map to TRBD2. Germline lookup yields CDR1 KGHSH and CDR2 LQKENI. The CDR3 is 18 amino acids. Trimming took 3 bases from V and 0 from J; bases not matched to a gene: 10. Here the CDR3 reads CASSPRGGPPTSTDTQYF. In nucleotides, the CDR3 is TGTGCCAGCTCACCGCGGGGGGGCCCTCCTACTAGCACAGATACGCAGTATTTT.

The chain employs TRBV7-3 and TRBJ2-3; TRBD2 matches at 11 bases. Germline values: CDR1 SGHTA, CDR2 FQGTGA. This CDR3 spans 15 amino acids. V shed 1 base, J shed 8 bases, and the junction held 5 bases outside the gene matches. The CDR3 DNA reads as TGTGCCAGCAGCTTAATACTAGCGGGAGATTCTACGCAGTATTTT. This translates into CASSLILAGDSTQYF.

This clone came up once. This chain joins TRBV28 and TRBJ2-7; the D gene is possibly TRBD2 (6 bases). Trimming pared 4 bases from V and 5 bases from J, leaving 9 bases between. Germline lookup yields CDR1 MDHEN and CDR2 SYDVKM. CDR3 length: 12 amino acids. This CDR3 is CASSSGGNEQYF. CDR3 in DNA: TGTGCCAGCAGTTCTGGAGGGAACGAGCAGTACTTC.

The chain couples TRBV5-1 to TRBJ1-1; D is unresolved. The V and J ends lost 3 bases and 0 bases respectively, with 6 bases between them. The CDR3 sequence is 13 residues long. Germline assignment: CDR1 SGHRS and CDR2 YFSETQ. The CDR3 region is CASSSPVNTEAFF. For the CDR3, the DNA is TGCGCCAGCAGCTCCCCGGTGAACACTGAAGCTTTCTTT.

This chain uses TRBV11-3 with TRBJ2-5, with D perhaps matching TRBD2 (7 bases). Between the trimmed V and J ends, which lost 7 bases and 1 base, there was a span of 13 bases. CDR3 length: 14 amino acids. Germline V lookup: CDR1 SGHNT, CDR2 YENEEA. CDR3: CASNEGGSQETQYF. The CDR3 coding sequence is TGTGCCAGCAACGAGGGGGGGAGCCAAGAGACCCAGTACTTC.